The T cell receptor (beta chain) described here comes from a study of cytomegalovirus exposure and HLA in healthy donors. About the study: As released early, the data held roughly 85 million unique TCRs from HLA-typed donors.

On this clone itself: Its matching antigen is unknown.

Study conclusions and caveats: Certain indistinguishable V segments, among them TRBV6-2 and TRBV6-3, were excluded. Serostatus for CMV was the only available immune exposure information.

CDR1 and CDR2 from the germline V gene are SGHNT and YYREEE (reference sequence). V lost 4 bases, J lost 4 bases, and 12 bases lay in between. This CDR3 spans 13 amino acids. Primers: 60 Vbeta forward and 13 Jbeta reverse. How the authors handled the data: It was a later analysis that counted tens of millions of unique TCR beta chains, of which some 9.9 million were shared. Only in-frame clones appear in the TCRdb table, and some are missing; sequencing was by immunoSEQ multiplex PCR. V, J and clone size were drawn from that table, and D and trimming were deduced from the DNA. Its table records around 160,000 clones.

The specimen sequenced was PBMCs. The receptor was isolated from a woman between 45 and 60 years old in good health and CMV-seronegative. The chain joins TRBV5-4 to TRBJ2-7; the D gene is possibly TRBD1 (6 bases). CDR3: CASSLLQGYEQYF. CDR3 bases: TGTGCCAGCAGCCTACTACAGGGTTACGAGCAGTACTTC.